This TCR beta chain was retrieved from a study of CD8+CD57+ T cells in acquired aplastic anemia. The patients chosen for sequencing had shown expansion of CD8+CD57+ cells (detected by flow cytometry). For this clonotype: Its cognate antigen is unknown. The CDR3 end shows no conserved phenylalanine or tryptophan, and so a read error is likely. Because the CDR3's place on the DNA is in doubt, the DNA is left out and the CDR3 is given as listed by TCRdb.

The CDR3 is made up of 12 amino acids, end residues included. Template material for TCR beta VDJ and CDR3 profiling consisted of genomic DNA. TCRdb analysed the reads with MiXCR anew, one entry per CDR3 protein. The sample lists more than 250,000 distinct CDR3 sequences, about 80% seen once, with 35% to 50% in the top ten. Points from the study as a whole: CD8+ Simpson's diversity showed no significant patient-control difference. The same twenty-nine CD8+ CDR3 sequences occurred in patients and in controls.

Sequencing input: sorted CD4+, CD8+, or CD8+CD57+ T cells (not recorded which) from PBMCs. This sequence was found in a human donor with aplastic anemia. The chain carries TRBV12-3 or TRBV12-4 and TRBJ1-2. CDR3 loop: CASSFAPDGDTQ.